This T cell receptor (beta chain) was captured in a study of shared clonotypes between healthy human individuals. General study results and limits: Shared clonotypes across all four donors exceeded non-shared ones in generation probability. Even with large depth, rarefaction showed that sorted-subset sequencing was incomplete.

There are a few counts of this clone. The target antigen is unknown. V was pared by 5 bases and J by 2 bases, with 8 bases of the junction left unmatched. Germline V gene lookup returns CDR1 SGDLS and CDR2 YYNGEE. CDR3 length: 16 residues. The sorted-subset replicate PCRs were given 200 ng DNA, which is some 29,000 T cell genomes. Here immunoSEQ multiplex PCR was the method, and the copy in TCRdb shows in-frame clones only, minus some. In the table there are 600,000 to 750,000 clones, 90% of which are singletons. The gene calls are TRBV9 and TRBJ2-3; TRBD2 matches at 10 bases. This clonotype originated in a man aged 18-30 years in good health. Some clones in this sample may be carry-over from other donors' samples. The specimen sequenced was memory CD8+ T cells from PBMCs. As to subset: CD45RO+ cells pooled with CCR7-negative TemRA cells. CDR3 coding DNA: TGTGCCAGCAGTGCAGGACTAGCGGCCGACACAGATACGCAGTATTTT. Protein sequence: CASSAGLAADTDTQYF.